This section outlines one T cell receptor (beta chain) sequence together with its context. What it binds is unknown. One entry per CDR3 protein results from TCRdb running MiXCR on the reads. Of more than 95,000 distinct CDR3 sequences in the sample, roughly 32% were seen once. The CDR3 spans 17 residues. V lost 6 bases, J lost 4 bases, and 18 bases stayed unmatched. Germline CDR1 and CDR2: LGHNA and YNFKEQ. The sample belongs to a study of T cell repertoires in cytomegalovirus infection. Study-level background: Both a matching HLA type and CMV infection were indicated by public TCR beta signatures.

The receptor was isolated from a human donor in good health (CMV status not recorded). Some clones in this sample may be carry-over from other donors' samples. The chain couples TRBV4-2 to TRBJ2-7, with TRBD1 identical over 7 bases. The specimen comprised CD8+ T cells from cultured PBMCs, sampled from culture after CMV antigen stimulation. CDR3: CASSQYPSTGNMYEQYF. CDR3 DNA sequence: TGTGCCAGCAGTCAATACCCTTCGACAGGGAACATGTACGAGCAGTACTTC.